These T cell receptor beta chains were read from a single sample in a study of resident and recirculating memory T cells in vitiligo. Produced via immunoSEQ multiplex PCR; TCRdb's table is partial and in-frame only. This table holds 70,000 or so clones, 91% found once. Sequencing was carried out using blood. These receptors all come from a male donor with vitiligo. Both conserved end residues are part of each CDR3. Each record gives: V gene, D gene, clone size, J gene, CDR3 DNA, CDR3 protein. The D gene is left open where the match is weak. The size of a clone is reported for some rows only, either as once, few or many, or as a class for expanded clones.

v_gene: TRBV5-6
d_gene: -
abundance: -
j_gene: TRBJ1-2
CDR3nt: TGTGCCAGCAGCTTGTTTGGGGCGAGGTCCGATGGCTACACCTTC
CDR3aa: CASSLFGARSDGYTF

v_gene: TRBV30
d_gene: TRBD1
abundance: -
j_gene: TRBJ1-1
CDR3nt: TGTGCCTGCAATTACAGGGGCCCCATACACACTGAAGCTTTCTTT
CDR3aa: CACNYRGPIHTEAFF

v_gene: TRBV5-4
d_gene: TRBD1
abundance: -
j_gene: TRBJ2-1
CDR3nt: TGTGCCAGCAGCTTATTAGGACAGGGGGACAATGAGCAGTTCTTC
CDR3aa: CASSLLGQGDNEQFF

v_gene: TRBV6-1
d_gene: -
abundance: -
j_gene: TRBJ1-2
CDR3nt: TGTGCCAGCAGTCAACAGGACCGATTAAACTATGGCTACACCTTC
CDR3aa: CASSQQDRLNYGYTF

v_gene: TRBV23-1
d_gene: -
abundance: -
j_gene: TRBJ2-3
CDR3nt: TGCGCCAGCACCCCGCCCGGGGTCTGGGGGCCTAGCACAGATACGCAGTATTTT
CDR3aa: CASTPPGVWGPSTDTQYF

v_gene: TRBV7-2
d_gene: TRBD1
abundance: -
j_gene: TRBJ1-4
CDR3nt: TGTGCCAGCAGCTTATTGGGACAGGGTTCTAATGAAAAACTGTTTTTT
CDR3aa: CASSLLGQGSNEKLFF

v_gene: TRBV12-5
d_gene: -
abundance: -
j_gene: TRBJ1-1
CDR3nt: TGTGCTAGTGGTTTGACGGTACCCATCGCCCGCCCCAGGGGACTAGCTACTGAAGCTTTCTTT
CDR3aa: CASGLTVPIARPRGLATEAFF

v_gene: TRBV7-3
d_gene: TRBD2
abundance: -
j_gene: TRBJ2-3
CDR3nt: TGTGCCAGCAGCCTAAGGACTAGAGGAGATACGCAGTATTTT
CDR3aa: CASSLRTRGDTQYF

v_gene: TRBV5-1
d_gene: TRBD1
abundance: once
j_gene: TRBJ1-2
CDR3nt: TGCGCCAGCAGCCCGACGGGACAGGGGAGCGGCTACACCTTC
CDR3aa: CASSPTGQGSGYTF

v_gene: TRBV2
d_gene: TRBD1
abundance: -
j_gene: TRBJ2-7
CDR3nt: TGTGCCAGCAGTGTGGGACAGGCCCCCCACGAGCAGTACTTC
CDR3aa: CASSVGQAPHEQYF

v_gene: TRBV5-1
d_gene: TRBD2
abundance: -
j_gene: TRBJ2-5
CDR3nt: TGCGCCAGCAGCCATATGACTAGCGGGGGCCCCATGAAGACCCAGTACTTC
CDR3aa: CASSHMTSGGPMKTQYF

v_gene: TRBV6-5
d_gene: TRBD1
abundance: -
j_gene: TRBJ2-2
CDR3nt: TGTGCCAGCAGGACGGGACAGGGGCCCGGGGAGCTGTTTTTT
CDR3aa: CASRTGQGPGELFF

v_gene: TRBV7-3
d_gene: TRBD1
abundance: -
j_gene: TRBJ1-1
CDR3nt: TGTGCCAGCAGCCAACAGGGGGCCAACACTGAAGCTTTCTTT
CDR3aa: CASSQQGANTEAFF

v_gene: TRBV4-3
d_gene: TRBD2
abundance: -
j_gene: TRBJ2-1
CDR3nt: TGCGCCAGCAGCCAAGATCCGGGACTAGCTTCCAATGAGCAGTTCTTC
CDR3aa: CASSQDPGLASNEQFF

v_gene: TRBV4-2
d_gene: -
abundance: -
j_gene: TRBJ2-7
CDR3nt: TGTGCCAGCAGCCAAGGTCGGGACGAGCAGTACTTC
CDR3aa: CASSQGRDEQYF

v_gene: TRBV2
d_gene: -
abundance: -
j_gene: TRBJ2-4
CDR3nt: TGTGCCAGCTCCCAGGGGAGAAACATTCAGTACTTC
CDR3aa: CASSQGRNIQYF

v_gene: TRBV4-1
d_gene: TRBD2
abundance: -
j_gene: TRBJ2-5
CDR3nt: TGCGCCAGCAGCCAACCGACTAGCGACCAAGAGACCCAGTACTTC
CDR3aa: CASSQPTSDQETQYF

v_gene: TRBV4-2
d_gene: TRBD2
abundance: -
j_gene: TRBJ2-1
CDR3nt: TGTGCCAGCAGCCAAGCTCTCTCAACGGGACTAGCAAGTTACAATGAGCAGTTCTTC
CDR3aa: CASSQALSTGLASYNEQFF

v_gene: TRBV29-1
d_gene: TRBD2
abundance: -
j_gene: TRBJ2-1
CDR3nt: TGCAGCGTTGTGGGAGGGACGAGCTCCTACAATGAGCAGTTCTTC
CDR3aa: CSVVGGTSSYNEQFF

v_gene: TRBV6-5
d_gene: -
abundance: -
j_gene: TRBJ1-1
CDR3nt: TGTGCCAGCAGTTACTCGAGCGGGGACGGTGCTGAAGCTTTCTTT
CDR3aa: CASSYSSGDGAEAFF